The 31 T cell receptor beta chains below come from one sample, sequenced in a study of blood T cell repertoires in COVID-19. Assay: immunoSEQ multiplex PCR; the TCRdb copy retains only in-frame clones and omits some. Altogether 150,000 to 200,000 clones are present, around 80% being singletons, with the ten largest covering 9.5% to 11%. The specimen was PBMCs or T cells enriched from blood (not recorded which). These receptors all come from a man in his forties or fifties who had recovered from COVID-19.

The genes are TRBV5-1 and TRBJ2-7; maybe TRBD1 (6 bases). Germline V CDR1 and CDR2: SGHRS, YFSETQ. This CDR3 contains 14 residues. Deletions cut 5 bases from V and 3 bases from J, with 15 bases between. CDR3 residues: CASRGTQGYYEQYF. DNA for the CDR3: TGCGCCAGCAGAGGGACACAAGGATACTACGAGCAGTACTTC.

This chain connects TRBV6-5 to TRBJ2-7; TRBD1 agrees at 11 bases. The CDR3 contains 15 residues. Germline V gene data show CDR1 as MNHEY and CDR2 as SVGAGI. Trimming cost V 6 bases and J 3 bases; bases outside gene matches: 7. CDR3: CASSPRGQGGYEQYF. The CDR3, as DNA: TGTGCCAGCAGCCCACGGGGACAGGGGGGCTACGAGCAGTACTTC.

The chain couples TRBV12-5 to TRBJ2-3; possible D gene TRBD2, 5 bases. CDR1 is LGHNT, CDR2 FRNRAP, per germline. V gave up 1 base and J gave up 1 base, with 9 bases separating them. The CDR3 is 15 residues long. The CDR3 protein is CASGLGGQGTDTQYF. The CDR3 bases are TGTGCTAGTGGTTTGGGAGGGCAGGGCACAGATACGCAGTATTTT.

The genes are TRBV11-3 and TRBJ2-1; D remains ambiguous. The ends were cut back, 0 bases at V and 10 bases at J, with 10 bases in the middle. The CDR3 has 13 residues. Germline values: CDR1 SGHNT, CDR2 YENEEA. The CDR3 reads CASSLDSVREQFF. CDR3 DNA: TGTGCCAGCAGCTTAGATAGTGTACGGGAGCAGTTCTTC.

This clone was counted a single time. The rearrangement joins TRBV28 to TRBJ2-1, with D hard to call. Between the trimmed V and J ends, which lost 7 bases and 5 bases, there was a span of 15 bases. This CDR3 comprises 14 residues. Germline V gives CDR1 MDHEN, CDR2 SYDVKM. CDR3 nucleotide sequence: TGTGCCAGCACCAATTTCCCGATAGACAATGAGCAGTTCTTC. Translated, it gives CASTNFPIDNEQFF.

V is TRBV10-3 and J is TRBJ1-5; 8 positions match TRBD1. With 6 bases clipped from V and 2 bases from J, the junction kept 6 bases outside the gene matches. CDR3 length equals 15 residues. Germline-derived CDR1 and CDR2 are ENHRY and SYGVKD. The CDR3 here is CAISETGVGNQPQHF. The CDR3 DNA sequence: TGTGCCATCAGCGAGACAGGGGTGGGCAATCAGCCCCAGCATTTT.

V is TRBV19 and J is TRBJ2-5; TRBD2 aligns across 8 bases. Germline loops: CDR1 LNHDA, CDR2 SQIVND (reference sequence). J was trimmed by 3 bases and V by 5 bases; bases with no gene match: 5. The CDR3 sequence is 14 residues long. In DNA form, the CDR3 reads TGTGCCAGTAGTCCAGCGGGGGCAGAAGAGACCCAGTACTTC. Amino acids: CASSPAGAEETQYF.

This clone was counted once. The V and J genes are TRBV6-2 or TRBV6-3 and TRBJ1-1, with D possibly TRBD1 on 6 matching bases. The CDR3 extends over 13 amino acids. CDR1 and CDR2 (germline): MNHEY, SVGEGT. Trimming removed 6 bases from V and 5 bases from J, with 13 bases in between. This CDR3 is CASSKQGSTEAFF. The DNA for the CDR3 is TGTGCCAGCAGCAAACAGGGATCGACTGAAGCTTTCTTT.

DNA of the CDR3: TGCAGTGCTAGTCGCCTAGCGGGCACACGCTACAATGAGCAGTTCTTC. This codes for CSASRLAGTRYNEQFF. The chain links TRBV20-1 to TRBJ2-1; 8 bases fit TRBD2. V was clipped by 3 bases and J by 3 bases; unmatched bases: 10. Germline assignment: CDR1 DFQATT and CDR2 SNEGSKA (reference sequence). The CDR3 consists of 16 residues.

The chain recombines TRBV7-2 with TRBJ1-3; 7 bases map to TRBD1. The CDR3 has 15 residues. Looked up from germline, CDR1 is SGHTA and CDR2 is FQGNSA. Unmatched junction bases numbered 4, after V lost 5 bases and J lost 0 bases. DNA for the CDR3: TGTGCCAGCAGCCTTCGACAGGGCTCTGGAAACACCATATATTTT. Translated, it gives CASSLRQGSGNTIYF.

CDR3 loop: CAWTQGTYGYTF. The CDR3 coding sequence is TGTGCCTGGACACAGGGGACGTATGGCTACACCTTC. The V call is TRBV30, the J call TRBJ1-2; 7 nucleotides match TRBD1. Trimming cost V 4 bases and J 5 bases; bases outside gene matches: 4. This CDR3 region has 12 residues. Germline assignment: CDR1 GTSNPN and CDR2 SVGIG (reference sequence).

A single count supports this clone. The rearrangement uses TRBV6-5 and TRBJ2-3; 9 bases line up with TRBD1. The CDR3 has 15 residues. The V gene end was trimmed by 5 bases and the J gene end by 3 bases; junction bases not matched to a gene: 6. Germline V gene data show CDR1 as MNHEY and CDR2 as SVGAGI. This chain's CDR3 is CASSPIGQGTDTQYF. CDR3 DNA: TGTGCCAGCAGTCCGATTGGACAGGGGACAGATACGCAGTATTTT.

This chain uses TRBV10-1 with TRBJ1-5; TRBD1 is a possible D gene (5 bases). The CDR3 consists of 13 residues. With 3 bases removed from V and 4 bases from J, the gap between germline ends came to 7 bases. Per germline, CDR1 WNHNN and CDR2 SYGVQD (reference sequence). The CDR3 DNA follows: TGCGCCAGCAGTGATCAGGGAAATCAGCCCCAGCATTTT. This encodes CASSDQGNQPQHF.

The chain links TRBV5-1 to TRBJ1-4; no reliable D call. CDR1 SGHRS and CDR2 YFSETQ come from the germline V gene. This CDR3 spans 14 amino acids. V dropped 0 bases and J dropped 7 bases, with 10 bases sitting between them. CDR3 in DNA: TGCGCCAGCAGCTTGGACGGTTTTGGTGAAAAACTGTTTTTT. Translated, it gives CASSLDGFGEKLFF.

This chain joins TRBV3-1 (or the pseudogene TRBV3-2) and TRBJ2-3, with D perhaps TRBD2 (6 bases). With 4 bases removed from V and 2 bases from J, the gap between germline ends came to 16 bases. Germline V gene lookup returns CDR1 LGHDT and CDR2 YNNKEL (reference sequence). The CDR3 is 16 amino acids. CDR3 loop: CASSPLFSGPTDTQYF. In DNA, the CDR3 is TGTGCCAGCAGCCCCCTTTTTAGCGGACCCACAGATACGCAGTATTTT.

The chain combines TRBV7-9 with TRBJ1-2; D unresolved. Germline CDR1 SEHNR, CDR2 FQNEAQ (reference sequence). The CDR3 loop spans 12 amino acids. Between the trimmed V and J ends, which lost 3 bases and 3 bases, there was a span of 5 bases. In DNA, the CDR3 is TGTGCCAGCAGCTTTACGGACTATGGCTACACCTTC. Its translation is CASSFTDYGYTF.

This clone was found once. This sequence joins TRBV6-5 and TRBJ2-7; weak D call: TRBD1 (6 bases). Trimming cost V 5 bases and J 0 bases, with 8 bases left between them. The germline gives CDR1 MNHEY, CDR2 SVGAGI. This CDR3 spans 13 amino acids. The CDR3 reads CASSRTDSYEQYF. CDR3 DNA: TGTGCCAGCAGTAGGACAGACTCCTACGAGCAGTACTTC.

This chain connects TRBV6-5 to TRBJ1-5; D is unclear. Germline CDR1 MNHEY, CDR2 SVGAGI. The V end lost 0 bases, the J end lost 6 bases, and 15 bases lay between the germline ends. The CDR3 consists of 16 residues. The CDR3 region is CASSYSKGGQAQPQHF. The CDR3 coding sequence is TGTGCCAGCAGTTACTCGAAGGGAGGGCAGGCTCAGCCCCAGCATTTT.

This clone has more than one count but fewer than ten. V and J are TRBV19 and TRBJ2-3; tentatively, D is TRBD2 (6 bases). Trimming pared 3 bases from V and 2 bases from J, leaving 12 bases between. This CDR3 has 15 residues. CDR1 is LNHDA, CDR2 SQIVND, per germline (reference sequence). The CDR3 is CASSIFAGTTDTQYF. CDR3 sequence (DNA): TGTGCCAGTAGTATTTTTGCGGGGACCACAGATACGCAGTATTTT.

V and J are TRBV3-1 (or the pseudogene TRBV3-2) and TRBJ2-2; tentative D call: TRBD1 (6 bases). Per the germline V gene, CDR1 is LGHDT and CDR2 is YNNKEL (reference sequence). With 2 bases removed from V and 1 base from J, the gap between germline ends came to 11 bases. The CDR3 is made up of 16 amino acids. The DNA of the CDR3 is TGTGCCAGCAGCCAACGAGGACAGATGAACACCGGGGAGCTGTTTTTT. Amino acids: CASSQRGQMNTGELFF.

The chain carries TRBV6-1 and TRBJ1-5; the D gene is possibly TRBD1 (5 bases). The CDR3 has 16 residues. The V and J ends lost 6 bases and 1 base respectively, with 16 bases between them. The germline V gene encodes CDR1 MNHNS and CDR2 SASEGT. The CDR3 here is CASRERDSTSNQPQHF. The CDR3 nucleotides read TGTGCCAGCAGGGAACGGGACTCCACGAGCAATCAGCCCCAGCATTTT.

This clone was seen more than once but under ten times. The chain uses TRBV7-6 and TRBJ1-3; D perhaps matches TRBD1 (6 bases). Germline loops: CDR1 SGHVS, CDR2 FNYEAQ. The CDR3 length is 19 residues. The V gene lost 1 base and the J gene lost 1 base, with 20 bases spanning the gap. The CDR3 DNA follows: TGTGCCAGCAGCTTAGTTAGTCAACAGCGCAGGGGATCTGGAAACACCATATATTTT. Amino acids: CASSLVSQQRRGSGNTIYF.

V usage is TRBV11-3 and J usage is TRBJ2-3; D may be TRBD2 (5 bases). The CDR3 loop spans 16 amino acids. Trimming stripped 6 bases from V and 4 bases from J, with 20 bases between. CDR1 and CDR2 (germline): SGHNT, YENEEA. The CDR3 sequence: CASSKMGDARSDTQYF. The CDR3 DNA sequence: TGTGCCAGCAGTAAGATGGGAGACGCAAGGTCAGATACGCAGTATTTT.

This chain uses TRBV7-9 with TRBJ2-3, with TRBD2 as a possible D gene (5 bases). Trimming removed 1 base at V and 2 bases at J, with 13 bases between. This CDR3 has 16 residues. In germline, CDR1 is SEHNR, CDR2 FQNEAQ (reference sequence). The CDR3 is CASSLGAATITDTQYF. The CDR3 bases are TGTGCCAGCAGCTTAGGGGCAGCGACTATCACAGATACGCAGTATTTT.

Regarding this clone: The junction departs from germline at one end; a sequencing error may be responsible. This rearrangement joins TRBV7-9 to TRBJ1-1; D remains ambiguous. Per germline, CDR1 SEHNR and CDR2 FQNEAQ (reference sequence). The CDR3 totals 15 residues. CDR3 sequence (DNA): TGTGCCAGCGGCTTTGGAGTCACGGGAAACACTGAAGCTTTCTTT. Its protein is CASGFGVTGNTEAFF.

This clone was recorded a few times. The rearrangement links TRBV4-2 to TRBJ1-1; D gene uncertain. Trimming pared 3 bases from V and 1 base from J, leaving 9 bases between. This CDR3 is 14 amino acids long. CDR1 and CDR2 (germline): LGHNA, YNFKEQ. The CDR3 sequence: CASSQVEKNTEAFF. CDR3 sequence (DNA): TGTGCCAGCAGCCAGGTCGAGAAGAACACTGAAGCTTTCTTT.

The chain uses TRBV19 and TRBJ2-6, with D possibly matching TRBD2 (6 bases). V was trimmed by 3 bases and J by 2 bases, leaving 17 bases between them. The CDR3 is 18 amino acids. Looked up from germline, CDR1 is LNHDA and CDR2 is SQIVND (reference sequence). For the CDR3, the DNA is TGTGCCAGTAGTATGTTTGGGGGGTTGGGAGCTGGGGCCAACGTCCTGACTTTC. Its translation is CASSMFGGLGAGANVLTF.

This clone showed up just a few times. The chain carries TRBV5-1 and TRBJ2-2, with 7 bases aligning to TRBD1. Germline loops: CDR1 SGHRS, CDR2 YFSETQ. Trimming took 3 bases from V and 4 from J; bases not matched to a gene: 3. The CDR3 length is 14 residues. In DNA, the CDR3 is TGCGCCAGCAGCTATGACAGGGTCACCGGGGAGCTGTTTTTT. Residues: CASSYDRVTGELFF.

V and J are TRBV6-5 and TRBJ2-7; 10 nucleotides agree with TRBD1. Germline V gene lookup returns CDR1 MNHEY and CDR2 SVGAGI. Germline trimming cut 7 bases from V and 5 bases from J; bases unmatched to any gene: 8. The CDR3 has 14 amino acids. CDR3 region: CASIPGQGNHEQYF. For the CDR3, the DNA is TGTGCCAGCATTCCGGGACAGGGGAACCACGAGCAGTACTTC.

This chain uses TRBV27 with TRBJ2-7; D possibly corresponds to TRBD2 (5 bases). V lost 4 bases and J lost 2, with 12 bases in between. This CDR3 has 14 amino acids. The germline V gene encodes CDR1 MNHEY and CDR2 SMNVEV (reference sequence). The CDR3 region has the DNA TGTGCCAGCAGTTCCTGGACGGGGACCTACGAGCAGTACTTC. Amino acids: CASSSWTGTYEQYF.

The rearrangement links TRBV28 to TRBJ2-7; 7 bases are a match to TRBD2. Trimming removed 8 bases from V and 6 bases from J; junction bases left unmatched: 7. The V gene's germline CDR1 is MDHEN and CDR2 SYDVKM. The CDR3 has 12 residues. Here the CDR3 DNA reads TGTGCCAGCGGCCTCGGGGGGAGCGAGCAGTACTTC. Encoded protein: CASGLGGSEQYF.